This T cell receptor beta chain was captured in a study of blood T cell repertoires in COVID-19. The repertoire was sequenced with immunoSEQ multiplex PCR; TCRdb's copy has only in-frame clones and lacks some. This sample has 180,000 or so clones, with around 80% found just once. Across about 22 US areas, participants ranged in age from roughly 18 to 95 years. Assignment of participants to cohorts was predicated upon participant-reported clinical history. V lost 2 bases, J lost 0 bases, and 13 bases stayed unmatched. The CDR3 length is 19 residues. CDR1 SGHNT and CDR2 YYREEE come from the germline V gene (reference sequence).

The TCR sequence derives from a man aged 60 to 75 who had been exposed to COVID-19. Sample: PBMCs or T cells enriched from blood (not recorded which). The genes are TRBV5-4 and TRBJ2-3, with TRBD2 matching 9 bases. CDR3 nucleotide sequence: TGTGCCAGCAGCTTTCCCGGTCACGGACTAGCGACTAGCACAGATACGCAGTATTTT. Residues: CASSFPGHGLATSTDTQYF.